Listed here are 22 T cell receptor beta chains from one sample, sequenced in a study of cytomegalovirus exposure and HLA in healthy donors. The study ran its PCR with 60 Vbeta and 13 Jbeta primers. Assay: immunoSEQ multiplex PCR; the TCRdb copy retains only in-frame clones and omits some. This sample carries 150,000 to 200,000 clones, approximately 85% of them seen once, and the ten largest clones take about 9.3%. Sequenced material: PBMCs. The receptors derive from a man aged 18 to 30 in good health and CMV-seropositive.

The chain couples TRBV7-2 to TRBJ2-7; D perhaps matches TRBD1 (5 bases). The CDR3 has 16 amino acids. The germline V gene has CDR1 SGHTA and CDR2 FQGNSA. Trimming left V 1 base short and J 3 bases short, with 16 bases between. The CDR3 sequence: CASSLEWAGLGYEQYF. The CDR3 nucleotides read TGTGCCAGCAGCTTAGAATGGGCAGGGTTGGGCTACGAGCAGTACTTC.

This sequence joins TRBV5-6 and TRBJ2-3; unclear D gene. CDR1 and CDR2 (germline): SGHDT, YYEEEE. Trimming took off 2 bases at V and 5 bases at J, with 3 bases between the two ends. The CDR3 totals 11 residues. CDR3 amino acids: CASSFGDTQYF. The CDR3 DNA follows: TGTGCCAGCAGCTTCGGAGATACGCAGTATTTT.

V and J are TRBV11-2 and TRBJ1-1; tentative D call: TRBD1 (5 bases). This CDR3 has 17 residues. V lost 1 base and J 0 bases, leaving 15 bases between the germline ends. CDR1 is SGHAT and CDR2 is FQNNGV in the germline V gene. CDR3 region: CASSLARAGALNTEAFF. CDR3 sequence (DNA): TGTGCCAGCAGCTTAGCTAGGGCTGGGGCATTGAACACTGAAGCTTTCTTT.

This sequence joins TRBV19 and TRBJ1-5; D gene uncertain. Deletions cut 3 bases from V and 3 bases from J, with 15 bases between. The CDR3 contains 16 residues. Germline V gene sequence: CDR1 LNHDA, CDR2 SQIVND (reference sequence). The CDR3 DNA reads TGTGCCAGTAGTATCCGGGTGAACGTGGTCAATCAGCCCCAGCATTTT. Its translation is CASSIRVNVVNQPQHF.

This chain joins TRBV9 and TRBJ2-7, with D perhaps matching TRBD2 (6 bases). Trimming removed 7 bases at V and 5 bases at J, with 19 bases between. The CDR3 has 14 residues. The germline CDR1 and CDR2 sequences are SGDLS and YYNGEE. This CDR3 is CASSPFRLGDEQYF. CDR3 sequence (DNA): TGTGCCAGCTCCCCCTTTAGACTAGGAGACGAGCAGTACTTC.

The rearrangement joins TRBV12-5 to TRBJ1-2; possible D gene TRBD1, 5 bases. Germline-derived CDR1 and CDR2 are LGHNT and FRNRAP. The CDR3 loop spans 12 amino acids. Trimming cost V 9 bases and J 4 bases, with 12 bases left between them. CDR3 in amino acids: CASGGSGYGYTF. The CDR3 DNA follows: TGTGCTAGCGGGGGAAGCGGCTATGGCTACACCTTC.

V usage is TRBV9 and J usage is TRBJ2-7; 7 nucleotides match TRBD1. The CDR3 loop spans 14 amino acids. The germline CDR1 and CDR2 sequences are SGDLS and YYNGEE. After removal of 4 bases from V and 2 bases from J, the junction contained 6 bases not matched to a gene. The CDR3 nucleotides are TGTGCCAGCAGCCCACCTACAGGGGCCTACGAGCAGTACTTC. Amino acid sequence: CASSPPTGAYEQYF.

The gene calls are TRBV30 and TRBJ2-7, with a weak D call TRBD1 (5 bases). Germline CDR1 and CDR2: GTSNPN and SVGIG (reference sequence). Trimming stripped 2 bases from V and 6 bases from J, with 8 bases between. This CDR3 region has 11 residues. This chain's CDR3 is CAWSPGLEQYF. In nucleotides, the CDR3 is TGTGCCTGGAGTCCAGGGCTCGAGCAGTACTTC.

This clone has only one observation. The CDR3 spells CASSYQAGGNNEQFF. For the CDR3, the DNA is TGTGCCAGCAGCTACCAAGCGGGGGGGAACAATGAGCAGTTCTTC. The J gene is TRBJ2-1, the V gene TRBV7-2; 10 bases match TRBD2. The CDR3 has 15 amino acids. The V gene end was trimmed by 4 bases and the J gene end by 5 bases; junction bases not matched to a gene: 5. The germline V gene has CDR1 SGHTA and CDR2 FQGNSA. Filled out from reference TRBV7-2 and TRBJ2-1, the complete variable domain reads GAGVSQSPSNKVTEKGKDVELRCDPISGHTALYWYRQSLGQGLEFLIYFQGNSAPDKSGLPSDRFSAERTGGSVSTLTIQRTQQEDSAVYLCASSYQAGGNNEQFFGPGTRLTVL.

The J gene is TRBJ2-3, the V gene TRBV6-4; no reliable D call. CDR3 size: 16 residues. V was shortened by 0 bases and J by 2 bases, with 12 bases between the two germline ends. CDR1 and CDR2 (germline): MRHNA, SNTAGT. The CDR3 loop reads CASSDSTQHNTDTQYF. The CDR3 nucleotides read TGTGCCAGCAGTGACTCCACACAGCACAACACAGATACGCAGTATTTT.

DNA of the CDR3: TGTGCCAGCAGCTTACTGGGACAGAAGAACACTGAAGCTTTCTTT. Translated: CASSLLGQKNTEAFF. The chain employs TRBV7-2 and TRBJ1-1; 7 positions match TRBD1. The CDR3 spans 15 residues. Germline CDR1 SGHTA, CDR2 FQGNSA. V shed 2 bases, J shed 1 base, and the junction held 4 bases outside the gene matches.

In this sample, this clone turned up a few times. This chain joins TRBV4-2 and TRBJ1-2; 9 bases match TRBD1. This CDR3 is built from 15 residues. V shed 1 base and J 7 bases; nucleotides not matched to a gene: 7. Germline values: CDR1 LGHNA, CDR2 YNFKEQ. The CDR3 sequence is CASSQGQGEESGYTF. DNA for the CDR3: TGTGCCAGCAGCCAAGGACAGGGGGAGGAGAGTGGCTACACCTTC.

The rearrangement joins TRBV13 to TRBJ2-5; 15 bases are a match to TRBD2. The DNA end is a closer match to TRBJ2-7, so the J assignment may be wrong. Germline CDR1 and CDR2: PRHDT and FYEKMQ (reference sequence). The CDR3 runs to 16 residues. This CDR3 reads CASSLMGLAGGDEQYF. CDR3 nucleotides: TGTGCCAGCAGCTTAATGGGACTAGCGGGGGGCGACGAGCAGTACTTC.

The CDR3 DNA reads as TGTGCCATCAGGATGTCGGGAAACACTGAAGCTTTCTTT. Protein product: CAIRMSGNTEAFF. J is TRBJ1-1 and V is TRBV10-3, with D hard to call. The CDR3 has 13 residues. Trimming left V 6 bases short and J 2 bases short, with 10 bases between. Germline CDR1 and CDR2: ENHRY and SYGVKD.

The rearrangement links TRBV5-4 to TRBJ2-2, with D tentatively TRBD2 (5 bases). The germline V gene has CDR1 SGHNT and CDR2 YYREEE (reference sequence). This CDR3 has 14 residues. V was trimmed by 4 bases and J by 4 bases, leaving 11 bases between them. The CDR3 region is CASSEDRGTGELFF. In nucleotides, the CDR3 is TGTGCCAGCAGCGAAGATCGGGGCACCGGGGAGCTGTTTTTT.

This sequence joins TRBV5-1 and TRBJ2-7, with 10 bases that match TRBD2. The length of the CDR3 is 13 residues. CDR1 is SGHRS and CDR2 is YFSETQ in the germline V gene. V gave up 4 bases and J gave up 5 bases; unmatched junction bases: 3. CDR3 coding DNA: TGCGCCAGCAGCAGTCTAGCGGGGGACGAGCAGTACTTC. This codes for CASSSLAGDEQYF. Looking up the rest from reference TRBV5-1 and TRBJ2-7 gives the full variable domain: KAGVTQTPRYLIKTRGQQVTLSCSPISGHRSVSWYQQTPGQGLQFLFEYFSETQRNKGNFPGRFSGRQFSNSRSEMNVSTLELGDSALYLCASSSLAGDEQYFGPGTRLTVT.

This chain connects TRBV18 to TRBJ2-3; D possibly corresponds to TRBD1 (6 bases). The V gene's germline CDR1 is KGHSH and CDR2 LQKENI. The CDR3 has 15 amino acids. V was shortened by 4 bases and J by 3 bases, with 14 bases between the two germline ends. The CDR3 protein is CASSLRGSGTDTQYF. The CDR3 region has the DNA TGTGCCAGCTCACTCAGGGGTTCAGGTACAGATACGCAGTATTTT.

The V gene is TRBV5-4, the J gene TRBJ1-2; no clear D gene. The length of the CDR3 is 14 residues. Trimming shortened V by 4 bases and J by 4 bases, and 14 bases separated the two germline ends. CDR1 is SGHNT and CDR2 is YYREEE in the germline V gene (reference sequence). The CDR3 DNA reads as TGTGCCAGCAGCAAAACTGGCGGAATCTATGGCTACACCTTC. Protein: CASSKTGGIYGYTF. The full variable domain, with the rest looked up from reference TRBV5-4 and TRBJ1-2, is ETGVTQSPTHLIKTRGQQVTLRCSSQSGHNTVSWYQQALGQGPQFIFQYYREEENGRGNFPPRFSGLQFPNYSSELNVNALELDDSALYLCASSKTGGIYGYTFGSGTRLTVV.

V and J are TRBV9 and TRBJ1-1, with D uncertain. Germline V gene data show CDR1 as SGDLS and CDR2 as YYNGEE. Trimming pared 4 bases from V and 1 base from J, leaving 11 bases between. The length of the CDR3 is 14 residues. The DNA of the CDR3 is TGTGCCAGCAGCCCCCAGGCGCAGAACACTGAAGCTTTCTTT. It encodes CASSPQAQNTEAFF.

This chain uses TRBV6-1 with TRBJ2-3; TRBD1 matches 7 bases. This CDR3 comprises 11 residues. J was trimmed by 5 bases and V by 10 bases; bases with no gene match: 3. CDR1 and CDR2 from the germline V gene are MNHNS and SASEGT. The CDR3 DNA reads TGTGCCACCACAGGGGAAGATACGCAGTATTTT. This codes for CATTGEDTQYF.

The rearrangement joins TRBV7-2 to TRBJ1-1; D may be TRBD1 (6 bases). V was shortened by 3 bases and J by 7 bases, with 15 bases between the two germline ends. The CDR3 runs to 14 residues. Germline CDR1 SGHTA, CDR2 FQGNSA. This CDR3 reads CASSLAARGSEAFF. The CDR3 region has the DNA TGTGCCAGCAGCTTGGCCGCAAGGGGGAGTGAAGCTTTCTTT.

The V and J genes are TRBV4-1 and TRBJ1-1, with TRBD1 identical over 7 bases. V was pared by 3 bases and J by 0 bases, with 4 bases of the junction left unmatched. Germline-derived CDR1 and CDR2 are MGHRA and YSYEKL. CDR3 length: 15 amino acids. The CDR3: CASSHTTGMNTEAFF. The CDR3 DNA is TGCGCCAGCAGCCATACGACAGGGATGAACACTGAAGCTTTCTTT.